The 30 T cell receptor beta chains below were found in one sample sequenced in a study of radiotherapy plus CTLA-4 blockade in lung cancer. Sequencing used immunoSEQ multiplex PCR; TCRdb keeps in-frame clones, though not all of them. The sample has roughly 80,000 clones; around 76% are singletons. Material: peripheral blood, obtained from a patient treated with radiotherapy plus ipilimumab. The receptors were gathered from a human donor with non-small cell lung cancer who had a partial response to radiotherapy plus ipilimumab. Some clones in this sample may be carry-over from other donors' samples.

This clone has only a few counts. V and J are TRBV7-2 and TRBJ2-7; 11 bases are a match to TRBD2. The CDR3 covers 15 residues. With 4 bases clipped from V and 2 bases from J, the junction kept 4 bases outside the gene matches. Per the germline V gene, CDR1 is SGHTA and CDR2 is FQGNSA. CDR3 residues: CASSSRLAGPYEQYF. The CDR3 nucleotides are TGTGCCAGCAGCTCCAGACTAGCGGGGCCCTACGAGCAGTACTTC. The entire variable domain, with the rest obtained from reference TRBV7-2 and TRBJ2-7, is as follows: GAGVSQSPSNKVTEKGKDVELRCDPISGHTALYWYRQSLGQGLEFLIYFQGNSAPDKSGLPSDRFSAERTGGSVSTLTIQRTQQEDSAVYLCASSSRLAGPYEQYFGPGTRLTVT.

V and J are TRBV5-5 and TRBJ1-5; a possible D gene is TRBD1 (6 bases). The ends were cut back, 3 bases at V and 4 bases at J, with 14 bases in the middle. Germline CDR1 is SGHKS and CDR2 is YYEKEE (reference sequence). CDR3 length: 15 amino acids. CDR3 coding DNA: TGTGCCAGCAGCTATGCAGGACAGCAAAATCAGCCCCAGCATTTT. This gives the protein CASSYAGQQNQPQHF.

The chain employs TRBV11-2 and TRBJ1-3; the match to TRBD1 covers 7 bases. The CDR3 covers 16 residues. Germline CDR1 reads SGHAT; CDR2 reads FQNNGV. Unmatched junction bases numbered 11, after V lost 5 bases and J lost 4 bases. The CDR3 sequence is CASSPRRGNQGNTIYF. Here the CDR3 DNA reads TGTGCCAGCAGCCCGCGCAGGGGGAACCAAGGAAACACCATATATTTT.

This clone occurred a few times. The chain combines TRBV7-2 with TRBJ2-1; 10 bases line up with TRBD1. Trimming took 3 bases from V and 8 from J; bases not matched to a gene: 7. The germline V gene encodes CDR1 SGHTA and CDR2 FQGNSA. The CDR3 sequence is 15 residues long. CDR3 in amino acids: CASSLDRGIGHEQFF. The DNA for the CDR3 is TGTGCCAGCAGCTTGGACAGGGGGATCGGGCATGAGCAGTTCTTC.

The chain has TRBV5-4 and TRBJ2-5; 7 bases are a match to TRBD1. CDR3 length: 16 amino acids. From germline, CDR1 is SGHNT and CDR2 YYREEE (reference sequence). V shed 2 bases, J shed 4 bases, and the junction held 11 bases outside the gene matches. In DNA form, the CDR3 reads TGTGCCAGCAGCTTATCCGACAAGGGGGCTGGAGAGACCCAGTACTTC. Amino acid sequence: CASSLSDKGAGETQYF.

This sequence joins TRBV6-5 and TRBJ1-1; TRBD1 is a possible D gene (5 bases). The V end lost 6 bases, the J end lost 11 bases, and 19 bases lay between the germline ends. The CDR3 is 13 amino acids. Germline CDR1 MNHEY, CDR2 SVGAGI. CDR3 residues: CASSYGRGGEAFF. The DNA of the CDR3 is TGTGCCAGCAGCTATGGACGGGGGGGGGAGGCTTTCTTT.

The genes are TRBV7-9 and TRBJ2-4; D perhaps matches TRBD2 (5 bases). The length of the CDR3 is 13 residues. Trimming removed 5 bases from V and 5 bases from J, with 10 bases in between. Germline V CDR1 and CDR2: SEHNR, FQNEAQ (reference sequence). As DNA, the CDR3 is TGTGCCAGCAGCCCGGGGATAGAAAACATTCAGTACTTC. Its protein product is CASSPGIENIQYF.

The chain recombines TRBV10-1 with TRBJ2-5; D uncertain. There are 11 residues in the CDR3. Germline V gene lookup returns CDR1 WNHNN and CDR2 SYGVQD (reference sequence). Trimming shortened V by 7 bases and J by 5 bases, and 8 bases separated the two germline ends. In nucleotides, the CDR3 is TGCGCCAGCACCAAGAGGGAGACCCAGTACTTC. Amino acids: CASTKRETQYF.

The rearrangement links TRBV10-3 to TRBJ2-1; 9 bases fit TRBD2. The ends lost 8 bases at V and 10 bases at J; junction bases unmatched: 15. Germline-derived CDR1 and CDR2 are ENHRY and SYGVKD. There are 15 residues in the CDR3. CDR3 region: CAISGGARGGLEQFF. For the CDR3, the DNA is TGTGCCATCTCCGGGGGAGCGCGGGGGGGCTTGGAGCAGTTCTTC.

This clone was seen only once. The chain recombines TRBV7-9 with TRBJ2-2; 14 bases are shared with TRBD2. With V trimmed by 4 bases and J by 4 bases, 2 bases remained unmatched. This CDR3 spans 16 amino acids. Germline loops: CDR1 SEHNR, CDR2 FQNEAQ (reference sequence). As DNA, the CDR3 is TGTGCCAGCAGCTGGGGACTAGCGGGGGCCACCGGGGAGCTGTTTTTT. It encodes CASSWGLAGATGELFF.

V gene TRBV7-8 combines with J gene TRBJ1-1; no clear D gene. This CDR3 has 12 amino acids. V gave up 3 bases and J gave up 5 bases, with 7 bases separating them. CDR1 and CDR2 from the germline V gene are SGHVS and FQNEAQ. The CDR3 DNA reads TGTGCCAGCAGCTTCTTTCGGACTGAAGCTTTCTTT. Translation gives CASSFFRTEAFF.

The rearrangement joins TRBV2 to TRBJ2-1; TRBD2 aligns across 9 bases. In germline, CDR1 is SNHLY, CDR2 FYNNEI. The CDR3 spans 12 residues. The V segment lost 6 bases and the J segment 13 bases; nucleotides outside the gene matches: 7. The CDR3 here is CASSWSGGTQFF. The CDR3 region has the DNA TGTGCCAGCAGCTGGAGCGGGGGGACACAGTTCTTC.

The chain recombines TRBV29-1 with TRBJ2-6, with D possibly being TRBD1 (5 bases). CDR3 length: 16 amino acids. In germline, CDR1 is SQVTM, CDR2 ANQGSEA. Trimming pared 7 bases from V and 3 bases from J, leaving 19 bases between. CDR3 in amino acids: CSAPLGPGRGANVLTF. The CDR3 DNA follows: TGCAGCGCCCCCCTGGGGCCAGGTCGTGGGGCCAACGTCCTGACTTTC.

The chain recombines TRBV10-1 with TRBJ2-5; possible D gene TRBD2, 7 bases. The CDR3 covers 15 residues. Trimming removed 6 bases from V and 4 bases from J, with 18 bases in between. CDR1 is WNHNN and CDR2 is SYGVQD in the germline V gene (reference sequence). The chain's CDR3 is CASSFGGGAGETQYF. The CDR3 DNA sequence: TGCGCCAGCAGCTTCGGAGGGGGGGCAGGAGAGACCCAGTACTTC.

This chain's CDR3 is CASSIQLPTDTQYF. As DNA, the CDR3 is TGTGCCAGTAGTATACAACTTCCCACAGATACGCAGTATTTT. This rearrangement joins TRBV19 to TRBJ2-3, with no clear D. There are 14 residues in the CDR3. V lost 2 bases and J lost 2, with 8 bases in between. CDR1 LNHDA and CDR2 SQIVND come from the germline V gene (reference sequence).

This sequence joins TRBV27 and TRBJ2-1; 11 bases agree with TRBD2. The CDR3 sequence is 15 residues long. J was trimmed by 6 bases and V by 5 bases; bases with no gene match: 6. Germline V gene data show CDR1 as MNHEY and CDR2 as SMNVEV (reference sequence). The CDR3 sequence: CASSPVLAGVNEQFF. As DNA, the CDR3 is TGTGCCAGCAGTCCGGTACTAGCGGGAGTCAATGAGCAGTTCTTC.

The chain uses TRBV7-2 and TRBJ2-5; the D is unclear. Germline lookup yields CDR1 SGHTA and CDR2 FQGNSA. The CDR3 spans 15 residues. V dropped 2 bases and J dropped 1 base, with 11 bases sitting between them. In DNA, the CDR3 is TGTGCCAGCAGCTTAATGGGTACAGCCCAAGAGACCCAGTACTTC. Protein sequence: CASSLMGTAQETQYF.

This clone was counted once. V gene TRBV6-6 combines with J gene TRBJ2-3, with 11 bases identical to TRBD1. This CDR3 has 15 residues. With V trimmed by 4 bases and J by 6 bases, 6 bases remained unmatched. Germline V gene lookup returns CDR1 MNHNY and CDR2 SVGAGI (reference sequence). CDR3 sequence reads: CASSWDRGGRDTQYF. The DNA of the CDR3 is TGTGCCAGCAGTTGGGACAGGGGGGGACGGGATACGCAGTATTTT.

This chain uses TRBV18 with TRBJ1-2; D uncertain. Germline V gene sequence: CDR1 KGHSH, CDR2 LQKENI. V shed 3 bases and J shed 4 bases, with 12 bases lying between them. This CDR3 contains 14 residues. The CDR3: CASSPTESSYGYTF. In DNA, the CDR3 is TGTGCCAGCTCACCGACTGAGTCCTCCTATGGCTACACCTTC. The full variable domain, its missing parts supplied by reference TRBV18 and TRBJ1-2, is NAGVMQNPRHLVRRRGQEARLRCSPMKGHSHVYWYRQLPEEGLKFMVYLQKENIIDESGMPKERFSAEFPKEGPSILRIQQVVRGDSAAYFCASSPTESSYGYTFGSGTRLTVV.

This clone was seen a few times. The genes are TRBV9 and TRBJ1-3; 9 positions agree with TRBD1. Per germline, CDR1 SGDLS and CDR2 YYNGEE. The CDR3 sequence is 14 residues long. V gave up 1 base and J gave up 8 bases; unmatched junction bases: 4. The CDR3 here is CASSVLQGADTIYF. The DNA of the CDR3 is TGTGCCAGCAGCGTACTACAGGGGGCGGACACCATATATTTT.

The chain links TRBV4-1 to TRBJ2-7, with 10 bases aligning to TRBD2. Unmatched junction bases numbered 8, after V lost 5 bases and J lost 4 bases. Germline V CDR1 and CDR2: MGHRA, YSYEKL. CDR3 length: 15 residues. For the CDR3, the DNA is TGCGCCAGCAGCAACCTAGCGGGGGCCGGGTACGAGCAGTACTTC. As protein: CASSNLAGAGYEQYF.

This rearrangement joins TRBV19 to TRBJ1-1; D is possibly TRBD1 (5 bases). CDR1 and CDR2 (germline): LNHDA, SQIVND (reference sequence). CDR3 length equals 16 residues. Trimming took off 9 bases at V and 4 bases at J, with 24 bases between the two ends. For the CDR3, the DNA is TGTGCCAGCCTTTCACGGGGGGAGTGGGGTCGCACTGAAGCTTTCTTT. Its protein is CASLSRGEWGRTEAFF.

This CDR3 is CASGRGNDNEQFF. In DNA form, the CDR3 reads TGTGCCAGCGGGAGGGGTAACGACAATGAGCAGTTCTTC. This chain links TRBV6-1 with TRBJ2-1; TRBD2 matches at 7 bases. V shed 8 bases, J shed 5 bases, and the junction held 6 bases outside the gene matches. The CDR3 has 13 amino acids. The germline V gene has CDR1 MNHNS and CDR2 SASEGT.

This clone was detected only once. The V gene is TRBV6-1, the J gene TRBJ1-5; D remains unclear. The germline CDR1 and CDR2 sequences are MNHNS and SASEGT. The CDR3 totals 14 residues. V was trimmed by 5 bases and J by 9 bases, leaving 17 bases between them. This chain's CDR3 is CASSQIPVWRPQHF. Written as DNA, the CDR3 is TGTGCCAGCAGTCAAATTCCTGTTTGGAGGCCCCAGCATTTT.

This chain links TRBV7-8 with TRBJ2-7; D remains ambiguous. Germline CDR1 and CDR2: SGHVS and FQNEAQ. V gave up 1 base and J gave up 2 bases, with 12 bases separating them. The CDR3 sequence is 15 residues long. As DNA, the CDR3 is TGTGCCAGCAGCTTAGGGGCCGGTTCGCCCTACGAGCAGTACTTC. Translated, it gives CASSLGAGSPYEQYF.

This rearrangement joins TRBV5-6 to TRBJ1-4; no clear D gene. This CDR3 has 14 amino acids. V shed 2 bases and J shed 8 bases, with 13 bases lying between them. Per the germline V gene, CDR1 is SGHDT and CDR2 is YYEEEE. CDR3 region: CASSFKQTNEKLFF. DNA of the CDR3: TGTGCCAGCAGCTTTAAACAGACAAACGAAAAACTGTTTTTT.

This rearrangement joins TRBV10-3 to TRBJ2-7, with D possibly matching TRBD2 (6 bases). The CDR3 contains 14 residues. Germline CDR1 is ENHRY and CDR2 is SYGVKD. V gave up 8 bases and J gave up 0 bases, with 14 bases separating them. CDR3 protein: CAIAGTQSSYEQYF. CDR3 sequence (DNA): TGTGCCATCGCGGGGACCCAGAGCTCCTACGAGCAGTACTTC.

This chain links TRBV28 with TRBJ2-3, with TRBD2 identical over 10 bases. The V gene's germline CDR1 is MDHEN and CDR2 SYDVKM. The CDR3 sequence is 15 residues long. The V and J ends lost 4 bases and 5 bases, in that order; junction bases with no gene match: 6. Here the CDR3 reads CASSSAGGPGDTQYF. The CDR3 DNA reads as TGTGCCAGCAGTTCAGCGGGGGGGCCTGGAGATACGCAGTATTTT. The full variable domain, its missing parts supplied by reference TRBV28 and TRBJ2-3, is DVKVTQSSRYLVKRTGEKVFLECVQDMDHENMFWYRQDPGLGLRLIYFSYDVKMKEKGDIPEGYSVSREKKERFSLILESASTNQTSMYLCASSSAGGPGDTQYFGPGTRLTVL.

The V call is TRBV6-1, the J call TRBJ2-1, with TRBD1 as a possible D gene (6 bases). Germline V gene sequence: CDR1 MNHNS, CDR2 SASEGT. Trimming removed 8 bases from V and 4 bases from J, with 15 bases in between. The CDR3 runs to 14 residues. Here the CDR3 reads CASGALTGYNEQFF. CDR3 bases: TGTGCCAGCGGGGCCCTTACAGGGTACAATGAGCAGTTCTTC.

The genes are TRBV15 and TRBJ2-2; 7 positions match TRBD1. J gave up 4 bases and V 5 bases, and 10 bases lay outside the gene matches. The CDR3 has 16 residues. Germline V gene data show CDR1 as LNHNV and CDR2 as YYDKDF (reference sequence). This CDR3 reads CATSRRQGITTGELFF. Here the CDR3 DNA reads TGTGCCACCAGCCGCCGACAGGGAATAACCACCGGGGAGCTGTTTTTT.